Sequencing of this T cell receptor (beta chain) was carried out in a study of blood T cell repertoires in COVID-19. Turning to the study itself: Samples came from the United States, Italy and Spain, spanning acute and convalescent COVID-19. The analysed material was cDNA or gDNA that came from T cells, B-cell-depleted T cells, or PBMCs.

The V end lost 7 bases, the J end lost 6 bases, and 17 bases lay between the germline ends. This CDR3 is built from 14 residues. Germline assignment: CDR1 SGDLS and CDR2 YYNGEE. Per the original methods: By means of reference gene primer amplification, nucleated cell counts were estimated. TCRdb's copy holds only in-frame clones and misses some; the assay was immunoSEQ multiplex PCR. D and trimming were read from the DNA, whereas the V and J calls and clone size are those reported in that table. The sample shows 30,000 to 35,000 clones, roughly 75% of them seen only once. Sample: peripheral blood. This receptor was obtained from an elderly man with active or convalescent COVID-19. This chain connects TRBV9 to TRBJ1-5, with D tentatively TRBD1 (5 bases). The CDR3 coding sequence is TGTGCCAGCCGCCGGGGGACGGGTGGTCAGCCCCAGCATTTT. Amino acid sequence: CASRRGTGGQPQHF.